This TCR beta chain was recorded in a study of cytomegalovirus exposure and HLA in healthy donors. Whole-study findings and limits: Cytomegalovirus association was listed for around 170 TCR beta chains.

Notes on this clone: Its antigen is not identified.

All the people who gave samples were healthy bone marrow donors. Both 60 Vbeta primers and 13 Jbeta primers went into the PCR. Assay: immunoSEQ multiplex PCR; the TCRdb copy retains only in-frame clones and omits some. Of 130,000 to 150,000 clones listed, around three quarters are singletons. There are 15 residues in the CDR3. V was pared by 4 bases and J by 5 bases, with 6 bases of the junction left unmatched. The germline gives CDR1 SEHNR, CDR2 FQNEAQ (reference sequence). This chain joins TRBV7-9 and TRBJ2-1, with TRBD2 matching 9 bases. Sequenced sample: PBMCs. This clonotype was sampled from a man aged 25 to 45 in good health and CMV-seronegative. CDR3 region: CASSSREGLNNEQFF. The CDR3 DNA reads TGTGCCAGCAGCTCGCGGGAGGGCCTAAACAATGAGCAGTTCTTC.